Listed below are T cell receptor beta chains from one sample, sequenced in a study of blood T cells in healthy people across ages. TCRdb reprocessed the 5' RACE reads via MiXCR and lists one record per CDR3 protein. Among about 780,000 distinct CDR3 sequences listed, roughly 24% were seen once. These sequences were also reported in another study, on T cells of mothers and their children.

The sequenced material came from blood. The origin of the receptors is a boy aged 5-17 years in good health. The CDR3 runs from the conserved cysteine through the conserved F or W. A D gene is named only where the DNA matches it firmly. The size of a clone is reported for some rows only, either as once, few or many, or as a class for expanded clones.

NA | TRBJ2-4 | NA | TRBV19 | CASSGRTLQYF | TGTGCCAGTAGTGGCCGGACTCTTCAGTACTTC
NA | TRBJ1-1 | NA | TRBV9 | CASSVEGHTEAFF | TGTGCCAGCAGCGTAGAAGGACACACTGAAGCTTTCTTT
NA | TRBJ2-5 | many | TRBV7-9 | CASSWEETQYF | TGTGCCAGCAGCTGGGAAGAGACCCAGTACTTC
TRBD1 | TRBJ2-5 | few | TRBV5-1 | CASSLSGQVEETQYF | TGCGCCAGCAGCTTGTCGGGACAGGTTGAAGAGACCCAGTACTTC
NA | TRBJ1-2 | few | TRBV21-1 | CASRSTFGDYGYTF | TGTGCCAGCCGAAGCACGTTCGGGGACTATGGCTACACCTTC
NA | TRBJ2-7 | few | TRBV4-1 | CASSRGPFEQYF | TGCGCCAGCAGCCGTGGCCCTTTCGAGCAGTACTTC
NA | TRBJ2-3 | NA | TRBV29-1 | CSAEADTGTDTQYF | TGCAGCGCCGAAGCGGACACGGGCACAGATACGCAGTATTTT
NA | TRBJ1-3 | few | TRBV15 | CATSRDRPPLGNTIYF | TGTGCCACCAGCAGAGATCGGCCTCCTCTGGGAAACACCATATATTTT
TRBD1 | TRBJ1-4 | few | TRBV3-1 | CASSYRDRLEKLFF | TGTGCCAGCAGCTACCGGGACAGACTCGAAAAACTGTTTTTT
TRBD1 | TRBJ2-5 | NA | TRBV25-1 | CASSVGQGATDQETQYF | TGTGCCAGCAGTGTGGGGCAGGGGGCGACAGACCAAGAGACCCAGTACTTC
NA | TRBJ1-4 | NA | TRBV6-5 | CASSYSRREKLFF | TGTGCCAGCAGTTACTCTCGTCGGGAAAAACTGTTTTTT
TRBD2 | TRBJ2-2 | NA | TRBV5-5 | CASSLALRRGGRTGELFF | TGTGCCAGCAGCTTGGCCCTCCGGCGGGGGGGCCGCACCGGGGAGCTGTTTTTT
TRBD1 | TRBJ1-1 | few | TRBV12-3/TRBV12-4 | CASREQGRNTEAFF | TGTGCCAGCAGGGAACAGGGGAGGAACACTGAAGCTTTCTTT
NA | TRBJ2-5 | NA | TRBV6-6 | CASSDLGGETQYF | TGTGCCAGCAGCGATCTTGGGGGGGAGACCCAGTACTTC
NA | TRBJ2-4 | NA | TRBV28 | CASSSGGWNIQYF | TGTGCCAGCAGTTCAGGAGGTTGGAACATTCAGTACTTC
NA | TRBJ2-5 | NA | TRBV6-5 | CASSYDGGQPNTQYF | TGTGCCAGCAGTTACGATGGCGGACAGCCGAATACCCAGTACTTC
TRBD2 | TRBJ2-3 | few | TRBV5-1 | CASSPGLAGGLTDTQYF | TGCGCCAGCAGCCCTGGACTAGCGGGGGGCCTCACAGATACGCAGTATTTT
NA | TRBJ1-2 | NA | TRBV6-5 | CASSYNRASGYTF | TGTGCCAGCAGTTACAACCGGGCCTCTGGCTACACCTTC
NA | TRBJ1-1 | NA | TRBV29-1 | CSVVTDTEAFF | TGCAGCGTTGTAACAGACACTGAAGCTTTCTTT
NA | TRBJ2-1 | few | TRBV29-1 | CSVELGGYNEQFF | TGCAGCGTTGAATTGGGAGGCTACAATGAGCAGTTCTTC
NA | TRBJ2-1 | NA | TRBV5-1 | CASSSGLLINSEQFF | TGCGCCAGCAGCTCGGGACTCCTTATAAACAGTGAGCAGTTCTTC
TRBD1 | TRBJ2-5 | few | TRBV5-1 | CASSQRTGGEGTQYF | TGCGCCAGCAGCCAGCGGACAGGGGGCGAAGGGACCCAGTACTTC
TRBD2 | TRBJ2-7 | NA | TRBV3-1 | CASSQSGASGPGEQHF | TGTGCCAGCAGCCAGTCCGGGGCTAGCGGCCCGGGGGAGCAGCACTTC
TRBD2 | TRBJ2-1 | NA | TRBV29-1 | CSVDSSGGVSYNEQFF | TGCAGCGTAGACTCTAGCGGGGGGGTGTCCTACAATGAGCAGTTCTTC
NA | TRBJ1-1 | NA | TRBV20-1 | CSARRWGRRNTEAFF | TGCAGTGCTAGACGGTGGGGTCGGCGAAACACTGAAGCTTTCTTT
NA | TRBJ2-5 | NA | TRBV20-1 | CSASRDGSGTQYF | TGCAGTGCGTCCCGGGACGGGAGCGGGACCCAGTACTTC
NA | TRBJ2-6 | NA | TRBV21-1 | CASSIRQPYSGANVLTF | TGTGCCAGCAGCATTAGACAGCCCTACTCTGGGGCCAACGTCCTGACTTTC
TRBD1 | TRBJ1-4 | few | TRBV5-1 | CASGPGQGAEKLFF | TGCGCCAGCGGACCGGGACAGGGAGCTGAAAAACTGTTTTTT
TRBD2 | TRBJ2-7 | NA | TRBV13 | CASSPTGGRSSYEQYF | TGTGCCAGCAGCCCCACGGGGGGGAGAAGCTCCTACGAGCAGTACTTC
NA | TRBJ2-2 | few | TRBV9 | CASSAGSTGELFF | TGTGCCAGCAGCGCCGGTAGCACCGGGGAGCTGTTTTTT
NA | TRBJ2-2 | few | TRBV2 | CASSEESAGELFF | TGTGCCAGCAGTGAAGAAAGCGCCGGGGAGCTGTTTTTT
NA | TRBJ2-7 | few | TRBV3-1 | CASSQGRAGAYEQYF | TGTGCCAGCAGCCAAGGGAGAGCAGGGGCCTACGAGCAGTACTTC
NA | TRBJ2-7 | NA | TRBV4-1 | CASSQDQTPGYEQYF | TGCGCCAGCAGCCAAGATCAGACTCCGGGTTACGAGCAGTACTTC
NA | TRBJ2-7 | NA | TRBV5-1 | CASSLLWVDRGEQYF | TGCGCCAGCAGCCTTCTCTGGGTGGACCGAGGCGAGCAGTACTTC
NA | TRBJ2-7 | once | TRBV2 | CASSEPTGYEQYF | TGTGCCAGCAGTGAACCGACCGGCTACGAGCAGTACTTC
NA | TRBJ2-3 | few | TRBV3-1 | CASSNFQDTDTQYF | TGTGCCAGCAGCAATTTCCAGGACACAGATACGCAGTATTTT
NA | TRBJ1-3 | few | TRBV18 | CASSPPPGVHGNTIYF | TGTGCCAGCTCACCACCTCCCGGGGTTCATGGAAACACCATATATTTT
NA | TRBJ1-6 | many | TRBV7-9 | CASSLEGNSPLHF | TGTGCCAGCAGCTTGGAAGGGAATTCACCCCTCCACTTT
TRBD2 | TRBJ2-7 | NA | TRBV4-2 | CASSARTSGGYEQYF | TGTGCCAGCAGCGCCAGGACTAGCGGGGGCTACGAGCAGTACTTC
TRBD2 | TRBJ2-7 | NA | TRBV12-3/TRBV12-4 | CASRPGLVSYEQYF | TGTGCCAGCAGGCCTGGACTAGTCTCCTACGAGCAGTACTTC
TRBD2 | TRBJ2-4 | few | TRBV20-1 | CSAVWLAGDVAKNIQYF | TGCAGTGCGGTTTGGCTAGCGGGGGACGTAGCCAAAAACATTCAGTACTTC
NA | TRBJ2-2 | many | TRBV12-3/TRBV12-4 | CASTPGGHTGELFF | TGTGCCAGCACTCCAGGGGGGCACACCGGGGAGCTGTTTTTT
NA | TRBJ2-3 | many | TRBV6-6 | CASSYSTGTVRTDTQYF | TGTGCCAGCAGTTACTCTACCGGGACTGTTCGCACAGATACGCAGTATTTT
TRBD1 | TRBJ2-5 | few | TRBV6-1 | CASSGQGGWLETQYF | TGTGCCAGCAGTGGACAGGGGGGGTGGTTGGAGACCCAGTACTTC
TRBD2 | TRBJ2-5 | NA | TRBV2 | CASSEFQGGAGTQYF | TGTGCCAGCAGTGAATTCCAGGGAGGGGCTGGGACCCAGTACTTC
TRBD1 | TRBJ1-4 | few | TRBV19 | CASSISGQGLYEKLFF | TGTGCCAGTAGTATATCAGGACAGGGCTTGTATGAAAAACTGTTTTTT
NA | TRBJ2-5 | few | TRBV29-1 | CSVVGLDETQYF | TGCAGCGTTGTCGGGCTAGATGAGACCCAGTACTTC
TRBD1 | TRBJ1-4 | NA | TRBV10-1 | CASSESGTGDEKLFF | TGCGCCAGCAGTGAGTCCGGGACAGGGGATGAAAAACTGTTTTTT
NA | TRBJ2-7 | NA | TRBV5-1 | CASSLGSGHSYEQYF | TGCGCCAGCAGCTTGGGGTCGGGGCACTCCTACGAGCAGTACTTC
TRBD2 | TRBJ2-3 | NA | TRBV7-9 | CASSTWTGGGAADTQYF | TGTGCCAGCAGTACATGGACGGGAGGAGGGGCTGCAGATACGCAGTATTTT
TRBD1 | TRBJ2-7 | NA | TRBV7-9 | CASSSGGESSYEQYF | TGTGCCAGCAGCTCAGGGGGCGAGAGCTCCTACGAGCAGTACTTC
TRBD2 | TRBJ2-3 | few | TRBV7-9 | CASSARDYLSTDTQYF | TGTGCCAGCAGCGCGCGGGACTATCTCAGCACAGATACGCAGTATTTT
NA | TRBJ1-5 | NA | TRBV28 | CASSLPAGQPQHF | TGTGCCAGCAGTTTACCGGCAGGGCAGCCCCAGCATTTT
TRBD2 | TRBJ2-5 | NA | TRBV7-2 | CASSILAGDQETQYF | TGTGCCAGCAGCATACTAGCGGGGGATCAAGAGACCCAGTACTTC
NA | TRBJ2-7 | NA | TRBV12-3/TRBV12-4 | CASSLGMSYEQYF | TGTGCCAGCAGCCTCGGGATGTCCTACGAGCAGTACTTC
NA | TRBJ2-3 | NA | TRBV12-3/TRBV12-4 | CASSTRTGADAQYF | TGTGCCAGCAGTACACGGACGGGAGCAGATGCGCAGTATTTT
TRBD1 | TRBJ2-7 | few | TRBV13 | CASSRGRGQSYEQYF | TGTGCCAGCAGCCGGGGAAGGGGGCAATCCTACGAGCAGTACTTC
NA | TRBJ2-3 | NA | TRBV27 | CASRAGDNTDTQYF | TGTGCCAGCAGGGCAGGGGACAACACAGATACGCAGTATTTT
TRBD1 | TRBJ2-6 | few | TRBV6-5 | CASSYEGTGGSGANVLTF | TGTGCCAGCAGTTACGAGGGGACAGGGGGCTCTGGGGCCAACGTCCTGACTTTC